Sequencing of this TCR beta chain was carried out in a study of blood T cells in healthy people across ages. Points from the study as a whole: More naive CD4+ cells and higher diversity were found in long-lived than in aged donors.

The table lists this clonotype with a few counts. Its antigen is not known. A second PCR, run for roughly 7 to 11 cycles, used a sample-barcoded 5' primer plus a J-beta primer mix. MiXCR was run by TCRdb on the 5' RACE reads, yielding one entry per CDR3 protein. The sample lists more than 450,000 distinct CDR3 sequences; about 25% were seen once. The CDR3 covers 15 residues. The germline V gene has CDR1 PRHDT and CDR2 FYEKMQ (reference sequence). V shed 1 base and J shed 1 base, with 8 bases lying between them. The same specimen was also included in a second study, on T cells of mothers and their children. That investigation notes: The donors comprised five or six children and their three healthy Caucasian mothers.

This receptor was identified in a boy aged 2 to 10 in good health. The chain uses TRBV13 and TRBJ1-3; the D is unclear. Material: blood. The CDR3 DNA reads TGTGCCAGCAGCTTAGCATCCAGGTCTGGAAACACCATATATTTT. Protein product: CASSLASRSGNTIYF.